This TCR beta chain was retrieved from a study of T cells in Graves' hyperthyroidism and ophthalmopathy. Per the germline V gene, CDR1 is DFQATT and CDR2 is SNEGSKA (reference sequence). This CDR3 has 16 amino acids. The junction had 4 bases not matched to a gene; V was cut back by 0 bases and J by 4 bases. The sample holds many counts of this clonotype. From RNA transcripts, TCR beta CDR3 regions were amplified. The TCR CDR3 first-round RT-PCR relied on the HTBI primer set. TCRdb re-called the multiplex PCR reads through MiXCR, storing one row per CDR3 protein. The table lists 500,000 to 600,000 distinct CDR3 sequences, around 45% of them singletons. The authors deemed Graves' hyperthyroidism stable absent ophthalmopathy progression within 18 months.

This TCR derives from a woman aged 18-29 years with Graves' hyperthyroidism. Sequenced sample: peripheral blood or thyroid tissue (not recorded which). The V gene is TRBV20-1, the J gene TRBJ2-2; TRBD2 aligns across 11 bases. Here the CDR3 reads CSARELAGVLTGELFF. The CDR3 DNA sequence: TGCAGTGCTAGAGAACTAGCGGGAGTACTCACCGGGGAGCTGTTTTTT.